This TCR beta chain originates from a study of T cells after posttransplantation cyclophosphamide. Using immunoSEQ multiplex PCR, the repertoire was profiled, and TCRdb retains in-frame clones only, with some absent. The sample records thousands of clones, 98% being singletons. The study, taken as a whole, reports: Later blood repertoires were often dominated by clones from the donor CD8+ memory compartment.

This clone was recorded once. Its target is unknown. Trimming removed 4 bases from V and 2 bases from J; junction bases left unmatched: 2. The V gene's germline CDR1 is SQVTM and CDR2 ANQGSEA. The CDR3 has 13 residues. The chain links TRBV29-1 to TRBJ2-3; 8 bases are shared with TRBD1. The clonotype originates from a middle-aged man in good health, CMV-negative, and a related stem cell transplant donor. What was sequenced was naive CD8+ T cells sorted from PBMCs. The CDR3 DNA reads as TGCAGCGTTGCAGGGGGCCTCACAGATACGCAGTATTTT. Translation gives CSVAGGLTDTQYF.